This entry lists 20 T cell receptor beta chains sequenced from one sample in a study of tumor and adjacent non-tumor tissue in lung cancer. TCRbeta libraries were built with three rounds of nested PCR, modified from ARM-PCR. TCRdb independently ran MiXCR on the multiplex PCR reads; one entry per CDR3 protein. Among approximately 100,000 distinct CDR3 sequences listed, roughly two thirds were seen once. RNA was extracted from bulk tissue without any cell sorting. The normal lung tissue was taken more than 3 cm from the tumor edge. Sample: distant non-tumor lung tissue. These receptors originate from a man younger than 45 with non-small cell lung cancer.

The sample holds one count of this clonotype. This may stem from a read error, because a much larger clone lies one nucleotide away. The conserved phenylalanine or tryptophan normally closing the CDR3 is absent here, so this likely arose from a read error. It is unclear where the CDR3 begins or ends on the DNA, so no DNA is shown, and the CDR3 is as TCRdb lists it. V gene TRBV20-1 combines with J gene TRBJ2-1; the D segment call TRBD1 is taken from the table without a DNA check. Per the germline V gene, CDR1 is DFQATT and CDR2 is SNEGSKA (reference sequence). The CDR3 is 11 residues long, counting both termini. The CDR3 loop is CSAQGGNEPFL.

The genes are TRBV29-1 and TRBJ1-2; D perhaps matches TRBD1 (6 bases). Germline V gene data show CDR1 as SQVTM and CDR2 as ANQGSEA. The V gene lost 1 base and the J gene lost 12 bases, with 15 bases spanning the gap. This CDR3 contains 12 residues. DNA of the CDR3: TGCAGCGTTGAAGGGTATCTTGGGGGCCACACCTTC. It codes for CSVEGYLGGHTF.

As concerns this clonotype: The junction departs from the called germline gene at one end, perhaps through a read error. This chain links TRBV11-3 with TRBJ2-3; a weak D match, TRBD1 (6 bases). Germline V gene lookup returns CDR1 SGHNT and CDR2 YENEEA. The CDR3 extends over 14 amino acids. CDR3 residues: CASSLRGSTDKQYF. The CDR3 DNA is TGTGCCAGCAGCTTAAGGGGGAGCACAGATAAGCAGTATTTC.

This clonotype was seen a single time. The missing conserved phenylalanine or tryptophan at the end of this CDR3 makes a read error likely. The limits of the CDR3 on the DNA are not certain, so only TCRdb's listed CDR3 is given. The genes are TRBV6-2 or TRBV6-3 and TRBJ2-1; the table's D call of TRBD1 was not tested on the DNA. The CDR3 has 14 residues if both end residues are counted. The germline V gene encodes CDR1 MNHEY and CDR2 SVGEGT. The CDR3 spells CASTTPGAYNEHFV.

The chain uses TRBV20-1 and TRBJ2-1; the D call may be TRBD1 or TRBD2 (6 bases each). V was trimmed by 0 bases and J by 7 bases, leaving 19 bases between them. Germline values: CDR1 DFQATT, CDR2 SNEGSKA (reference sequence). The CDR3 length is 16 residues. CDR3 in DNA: TGCAGTGCTAGAGATCTCCAGAAGGGGGGCTTGAATGAGCAGTTCTTC. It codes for CSARDLQKGGLNEQFF.

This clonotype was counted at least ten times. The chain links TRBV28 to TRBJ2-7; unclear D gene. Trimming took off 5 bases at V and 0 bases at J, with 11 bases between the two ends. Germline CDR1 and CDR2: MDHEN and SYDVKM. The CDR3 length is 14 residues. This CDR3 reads CASSPTYPSYEQYF. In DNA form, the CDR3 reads TGTGCCAGCAGTCCCACTTATCCCTCCTACGAGCAGTACTTC.

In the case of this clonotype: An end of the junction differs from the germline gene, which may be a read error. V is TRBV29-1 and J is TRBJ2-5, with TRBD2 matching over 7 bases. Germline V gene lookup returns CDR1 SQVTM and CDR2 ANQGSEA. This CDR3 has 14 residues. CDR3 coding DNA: TGCAGCGTTATGGTGCGGGGGTACCAAGAGACCCATTACTTC. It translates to CSVMVRGYQETHYF. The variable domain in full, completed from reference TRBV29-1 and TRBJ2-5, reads SAVISQKPSRDICQRGTSLTIQCQVDSQVTMMFWYRQQPGQSLTLIATANQGSEATYESGFVIDKFPISRPNLTFSTLTVSNMSPEDSSIYLCSVMVRGYQETHYFGPGTRLLVL.

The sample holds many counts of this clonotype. The CDR3 DNA sequence: TGTGCCAGCAGCCACGGACAGGGCTTAAATGAGCAGTTCTTC. Protein product: CASSHGQGLNEQFF. The genes are TRBV4-2 and TRBJ2-1; 8 positions match TRBD1. Looked up from germline, CDR1 is LGHNA and CDR2 is YNFKEQ. This CDR3 spans 14 amino acids. The junction had 5 bases not matched to a gene; V was cut back by 3 bases and J by 7 bases.

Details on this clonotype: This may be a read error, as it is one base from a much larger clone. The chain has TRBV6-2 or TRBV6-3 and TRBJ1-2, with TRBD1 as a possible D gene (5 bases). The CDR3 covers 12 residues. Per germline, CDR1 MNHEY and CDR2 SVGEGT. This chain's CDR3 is CVSRYGTDGYTF. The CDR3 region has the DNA TGTGTCAGCAGATACGGGACGGATGGCTACACCTTC.

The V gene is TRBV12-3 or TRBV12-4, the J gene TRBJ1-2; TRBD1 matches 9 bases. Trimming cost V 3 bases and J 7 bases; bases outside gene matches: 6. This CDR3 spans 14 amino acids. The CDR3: CASSFTTGGGGYTF. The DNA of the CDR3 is TGTGCCAGCAGTTTTACGACAGGGGGTGGTGGCTACACCTTC.

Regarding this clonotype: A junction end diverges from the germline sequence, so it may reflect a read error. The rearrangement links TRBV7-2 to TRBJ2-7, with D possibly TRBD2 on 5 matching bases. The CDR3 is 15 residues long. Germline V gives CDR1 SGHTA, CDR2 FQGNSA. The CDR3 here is CASSPGSSRHYEQYF. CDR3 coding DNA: TGTGCCAGCAGCCCGGGGTCCTCGCGGCACTACGAGCAGTACTTT.

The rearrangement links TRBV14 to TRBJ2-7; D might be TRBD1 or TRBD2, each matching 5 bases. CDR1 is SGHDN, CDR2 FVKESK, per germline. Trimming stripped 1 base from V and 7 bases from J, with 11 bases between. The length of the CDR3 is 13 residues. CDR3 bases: TGTGCCAGCAGCCAAGTACCCGAGGGGGAGCAGTACTTC. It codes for CASSQVPEGEQYF.

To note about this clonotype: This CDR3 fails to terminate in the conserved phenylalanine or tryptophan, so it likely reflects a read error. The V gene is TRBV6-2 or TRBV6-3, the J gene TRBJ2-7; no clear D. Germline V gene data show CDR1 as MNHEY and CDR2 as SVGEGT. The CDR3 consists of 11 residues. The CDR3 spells CASSYNHDQYL. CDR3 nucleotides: TGTGCCAGCAGCTACAACCACGACCAGTACCTC.

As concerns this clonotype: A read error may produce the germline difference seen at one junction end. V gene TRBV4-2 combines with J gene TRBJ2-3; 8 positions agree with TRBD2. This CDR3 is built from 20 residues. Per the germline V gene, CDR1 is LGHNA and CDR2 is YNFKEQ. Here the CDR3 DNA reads TGTGCCAGCAGCCAAGATCCTTATGGCAGCGGGAGCCCCCCCACAGATATGCAGTATTTT. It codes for CASSQDPYGSGSPPTDMQYF.

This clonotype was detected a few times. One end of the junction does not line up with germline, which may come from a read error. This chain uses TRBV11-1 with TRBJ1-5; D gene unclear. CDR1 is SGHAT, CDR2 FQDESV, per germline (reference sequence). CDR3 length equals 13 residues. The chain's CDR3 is CASSLGFNQHQHF. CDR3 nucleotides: TGTGCCAGCAGCTTAGGCTTTAATCAGCACCAGCATTTT.

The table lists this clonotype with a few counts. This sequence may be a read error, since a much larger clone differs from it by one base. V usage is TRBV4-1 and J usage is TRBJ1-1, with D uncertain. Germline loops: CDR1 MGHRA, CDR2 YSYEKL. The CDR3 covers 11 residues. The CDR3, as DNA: TGCGCCGGCAGCGGAAGAGGGAGGACTTTCTTT. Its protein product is CAGSGRGRTFF.

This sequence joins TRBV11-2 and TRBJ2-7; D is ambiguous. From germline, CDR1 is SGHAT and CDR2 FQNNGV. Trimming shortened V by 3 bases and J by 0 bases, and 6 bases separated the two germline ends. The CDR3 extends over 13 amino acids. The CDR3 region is CASSFARSYEQYF. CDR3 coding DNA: TGTGCCAGCAGCTTTGCTCGCTCCTACGAGCAGTACTTC.

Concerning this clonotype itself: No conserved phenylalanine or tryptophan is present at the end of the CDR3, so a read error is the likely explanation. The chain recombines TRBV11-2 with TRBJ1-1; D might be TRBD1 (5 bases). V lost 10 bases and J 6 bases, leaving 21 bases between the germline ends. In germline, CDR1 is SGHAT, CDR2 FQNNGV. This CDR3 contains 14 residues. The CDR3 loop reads CATSPEGWGSEAFL. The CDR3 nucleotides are TGTGCCACCTCCCCTGAGGGATGGGGCTCTGAAGCTTTCCTT.

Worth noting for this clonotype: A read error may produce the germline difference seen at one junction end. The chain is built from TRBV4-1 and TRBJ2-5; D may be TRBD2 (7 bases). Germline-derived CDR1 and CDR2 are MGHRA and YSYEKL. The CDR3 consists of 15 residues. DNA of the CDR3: TGCGCCAGCAGCCAAAGGGGAGGGGGAGTAGAGACCCAGTTATTC. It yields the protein CASSQRGGGVETQLF.

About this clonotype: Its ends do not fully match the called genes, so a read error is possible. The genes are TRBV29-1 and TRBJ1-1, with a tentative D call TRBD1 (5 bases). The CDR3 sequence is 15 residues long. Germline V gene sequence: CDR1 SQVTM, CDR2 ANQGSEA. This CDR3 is CSALGSGGTDTETFF. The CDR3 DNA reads TGCAGCGCCCTGGGGAGCGGGGGAACAGACACTGAAACTTTCTTT.